This T cell receptor beta chain was profiled in a study of blood T cell repertoires in COVID-19. V shed 6 bases and J shed 5 bases, with 19 bases lying between them. This CDR3 spans 15 amino acids. CDR1 and CDR2 from the germline V gene are MNHEY and SVGAGI. TCRdb's table, derived via immunoSEQ multiplex PCR, lists solely in-frame clones and lacks some. The sample contains approximately 20,000 clones, around 87% of which appear only once. The TCR comes from a man between 65 and 79 years old with acute or convalescent COVID-19. V and J are TRBV6-5 and TRBJ1-1; the D gene is possibly TRBD1 (5 bases). The specimen sequenced was peripheral blood. Here the CDR3 reads CASSRGGVPGTEAFF. The CDR3 coding sequence is TGTGCCAGCAGCCGGGGGGGGGTGCCCGGAACTGAAGCTTTCTTT.